This T cell receptor beta chain appears in the sequencing data of a study of T cell responses to AZD1222 COVID-19 vaccine. Study results and limitations: Spike-specific TCRs gained breadth and depth after people received two AZD1222 doses.

Some clones are missing from TCRdb's copy, which holds only in-frame ones; the method was immunoSEQ multiplex PCR. Of about 85,000 clones in the sample, just over 85% are singletons; the top ten hold more than 7%. This CDR3 has 14 amino acids. Germline loops: CDR1 SGHRS, CDR2 YFSETQ. V was pared by 0 bases and J by 0 bases, with 7 bases between. Regarding this clone: The antigen remains unidentified.

The receptor comes from an adult in good health. The sequencing here drew on peripheral blood, taken on day 0 of AZD1222 vaccination. V is TRBV5-1 and J is TRBJ2-7, with D hard to call. The CDR3 nucleotides read TGCGCCAGCAGCTTGGAAGCCCACTCCTACGAGCAGTACTTC. It translates to CASSLEAHSYEQYF. The full variable domain, completed using reference TRBV5-1 and TRBJ2-7, is KAGVTQTPRYLIKTRGQQVTLSCSPISGHRSVSWYQQTPGQGLQFLFEYFSETQRNKGNFPGRFSGRQFSNSRSEMNVSTLELGDSALYLCASSLEAHSYEQYFGPGTRLTVT.